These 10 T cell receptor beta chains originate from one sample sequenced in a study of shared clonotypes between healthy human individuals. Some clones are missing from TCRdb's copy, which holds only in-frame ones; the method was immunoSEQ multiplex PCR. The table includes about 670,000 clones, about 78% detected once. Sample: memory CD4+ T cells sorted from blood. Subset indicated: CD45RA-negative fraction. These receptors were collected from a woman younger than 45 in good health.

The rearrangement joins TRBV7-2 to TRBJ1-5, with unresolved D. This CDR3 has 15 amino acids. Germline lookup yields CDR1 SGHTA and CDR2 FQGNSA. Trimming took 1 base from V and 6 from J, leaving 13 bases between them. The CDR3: CASSLGPGLGQPQHF. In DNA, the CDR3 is TGTGCCAGCAGCTTAGGTCCGGGTTTAGGTCAGCCCCAGCATTTT. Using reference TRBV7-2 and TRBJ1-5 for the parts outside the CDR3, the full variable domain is GAGVSQSPSNKVTEKGKDVELRCDPISGHTALYWYRQSLGQGLEFLIYFQGNSAPDKSGLPSDRFSAERTGGSVSTLTIQRTQQEDSAVYLCASSLGPGLGQPQHFGDGTRLSIL.

As DNA, the CDR3 is TGTGCCAGCAGCTTAAAAGCGACAGGGACCTCAGGAAACACCATATATTTT. The encoded protein is CASSLKATGTSGNTIYF. This chain joins TRBV7-9 and TRBJ1-3; the match to TRBD1 covers 7 bases. CDR3 length equals 17 residues. Germline CDR1 is SEHNR and CDR2 is FQNEAQ (reference sequence). V trimming: 2 bases; J trimming: 4 bases; junction bases outside the gene matches: 11.

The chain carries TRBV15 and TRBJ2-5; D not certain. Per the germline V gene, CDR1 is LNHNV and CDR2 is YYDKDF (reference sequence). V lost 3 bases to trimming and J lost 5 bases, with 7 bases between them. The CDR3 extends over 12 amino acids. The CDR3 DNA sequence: TGTGCCACCAGCAGGCTGGGGGAGACCCAGTACTTC. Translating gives CATSRLGETQYF.

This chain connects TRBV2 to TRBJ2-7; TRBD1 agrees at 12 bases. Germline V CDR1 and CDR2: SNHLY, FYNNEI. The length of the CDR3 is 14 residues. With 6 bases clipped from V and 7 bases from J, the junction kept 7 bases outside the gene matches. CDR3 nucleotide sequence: TGTGCCAGCAGAAGGGACAGGGGGCGTTCTGAGCAGTACTTC. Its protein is CASRRDRGRSEQYF.

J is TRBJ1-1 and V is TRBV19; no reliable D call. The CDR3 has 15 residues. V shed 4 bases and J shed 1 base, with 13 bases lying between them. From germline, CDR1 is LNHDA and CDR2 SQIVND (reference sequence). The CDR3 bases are TGTGCCAGTAGTAGCGGAACAGCGGGGAACACTGAAGCTTTCTTT. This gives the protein CASSSGTAGNTEAFF.

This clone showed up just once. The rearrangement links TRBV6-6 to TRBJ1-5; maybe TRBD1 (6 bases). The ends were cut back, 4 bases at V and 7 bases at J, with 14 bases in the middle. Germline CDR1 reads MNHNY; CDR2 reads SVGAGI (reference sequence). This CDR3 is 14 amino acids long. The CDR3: CASSSGQRGQPQHF. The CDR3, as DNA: TGTGCCAGCAGTTCCGGACAGAGGGGACAGCCCCAGCATTTT.

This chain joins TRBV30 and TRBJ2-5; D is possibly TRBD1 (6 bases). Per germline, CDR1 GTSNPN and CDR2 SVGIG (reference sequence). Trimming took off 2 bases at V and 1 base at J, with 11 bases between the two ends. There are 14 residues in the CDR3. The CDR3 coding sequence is TGTGCCTGGAGTCCAGGGGTGCGCCAAGAGACCCAGTACTTC. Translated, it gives CAWSPGVRQETQYF.

CDR3 in DNA: TGTGCCATCAGTCATGGACTAGACGCCTACGAGCAGTACTTC. This encodes CAISHGLDAYEQYF. The gene calls are TRBV10-3 and TRBJ2-7, with 7 nucleotides matching TRBD2. V lost 5 bases to trimming and J lost 2 bases; unmatched junction nucleotides: 6. The germline CDR1 and CDR2 sequences are ENHRY and SYGVKD. The CDR3 consists of 14 residues.

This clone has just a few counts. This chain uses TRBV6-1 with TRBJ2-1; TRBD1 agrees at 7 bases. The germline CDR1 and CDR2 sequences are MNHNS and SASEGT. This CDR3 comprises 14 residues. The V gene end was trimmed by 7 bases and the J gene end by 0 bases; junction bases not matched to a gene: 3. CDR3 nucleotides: TGTGCCAGCAAGCCAGGGGGCTCCTACAATGAGCAGTTCTTC. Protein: CASKPGGSYNEQFF.

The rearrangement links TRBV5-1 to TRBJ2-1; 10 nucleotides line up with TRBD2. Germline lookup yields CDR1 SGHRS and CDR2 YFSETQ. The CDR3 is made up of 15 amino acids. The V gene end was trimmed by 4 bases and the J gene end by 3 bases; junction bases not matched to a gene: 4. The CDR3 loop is CASSASGSDYNEQFF. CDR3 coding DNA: TGCGCCAGCAGCGCTAGCGGGAGCGACTACAATGAGCAGTTCTTC.